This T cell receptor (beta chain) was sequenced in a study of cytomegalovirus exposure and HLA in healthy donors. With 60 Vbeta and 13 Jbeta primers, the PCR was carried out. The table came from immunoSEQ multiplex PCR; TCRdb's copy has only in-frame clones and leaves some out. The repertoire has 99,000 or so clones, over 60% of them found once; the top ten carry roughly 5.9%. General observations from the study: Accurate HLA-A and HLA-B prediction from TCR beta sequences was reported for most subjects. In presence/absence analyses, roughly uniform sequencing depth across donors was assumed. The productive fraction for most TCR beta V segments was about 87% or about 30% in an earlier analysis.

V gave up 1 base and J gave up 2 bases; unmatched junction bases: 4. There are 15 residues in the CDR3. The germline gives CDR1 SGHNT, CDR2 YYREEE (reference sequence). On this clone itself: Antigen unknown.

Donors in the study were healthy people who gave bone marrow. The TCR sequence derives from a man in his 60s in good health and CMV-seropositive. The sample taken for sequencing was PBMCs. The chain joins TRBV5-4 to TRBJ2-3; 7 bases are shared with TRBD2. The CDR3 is CASSLQLAYTDTQYF. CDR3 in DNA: TGTGCCAGCAGCTTGCAACTAGCGTACACAGATACGCAGTATTTT.